The 13 T cell receptor beta chains reported below all come from one sample, sequenced in a study of CD8 T cells in Susac syndrome. cDNA came from roughly 0.47 to 1 ug RNA primed by random hexamers. From the immunoSEQ multiplex PCR reads, TCRdb called clonotypes with MiXCR, one entry per CDR3 protein. The repertoire has 230,000 or so distinct CDR3 sequences, 95% of them found once; the top ten carry 0.085% to 0.1%. The sample taken for sequencing was CD4+ T cells from PBMCs. These receptors originate from a human donor with multiple sclerosis.

The chain employs TRBV3-1 and TRBJ2-5; 8 bases line up with TRBD1. The CDR3 is 16 residues long. J gave up 5 bases and V 4 bases, and 12 bases lay outside the gene matches. CDR1 and CDR2 from the germline V gene are LGHDT and YNNKEL (reference sequence). The CDR3 reads CASSPLRTGNLETQYF. CDR3 DNA: TGTGCCAGCAGCCCCCTTCGGACAGGGAACTTGGAGACCCAGTACTTC.

This chain joins TRBV27 and TRBJ2-7, with no clear D. There are 16 residues in the CDR3. Trimming removed 6 bases from V and 3 bases from J, with 21 bases in between. Germline CDR1 and CDR2: MNHEY and SMNVEV (reference sequence). DNA of the CDR3: TGTGCCAGCAGGGCTTGGGTGTACGGAGACCTCTACGAGCAGTACTTC. Translating gives CASRAWVYGDLYEQYF.

The rearrangement uses TRBV24-1 and TRBJ2-1; 12 bases map to TRBD2. In germline, CDR1 is KGHDR, CDR2 SFDVKD. V was pared by 4 bases and J by 0 bases, with 3 bases of the junction left unmatched. The CDR3 loop spans 17 amino acids. The CDR3 protein is CATSEPSGRVSYNEQFF. The CDR3 DNA is TGTGCCACCAGTGAGCCTAGCGGGAGGGTCTCCTACAATGAGCAGTTCTTC.

The chain carries TRBV12-3 or TRBV12-4 and TRBJ2-7, with 9 bases aligning to TRBD1. V trimming: 5 bases; J trimming: 2 bases; junction bases outside the gene matches: 10. The CDR3 contains 16 residues. The CDR3 loop reads CASSPRQGVRTYEQYF. CDR3 sequence (DNA): TGTGCCAGCAGTCCAAGACAGGGGGTTCGGACCTACGAGCAGTACTTC.

This chain connects TRBV3-1 to TRBJ2-4, with TRBD2 matching 9 bases. Trimming cost V 2 bases and J 8 bases; bases outside gene matches: 7. The CDR3 covers 15 residues. CDR1 is LGHDT and CDR2 is YNNKEL in the germline V gene (reference sequence). CDR3: CASSQSPAGGHIQYF. CDR3 in DNA: TGTGCCAGCAGCCAATCCCCAGCGGGGGGACACATTCAGTACTTC.

The V and J genes are TRBV3-1 and TRBJ2-5; D gene unclear. CDR3 length: 14 amino acids. Germline V CDR1 and CDR2: LGHDT, YNNKEL (reference sequence). Trimming shortened V by 4 bases and J by 2 bases, and 11 bases separated the two germline ends. The CDR3 loop is CASSLSWGQETQYF. In DNA form, the CDR3 reads TGTGCCAGCAGCCTCTCGTGGGGACAAGAGACCCAGTACTTC.

V gene TRBV28 combines with J gene TRBJ2-2; tentatively, D is TRBD2 (5 bases). Germline V gene sequence: CDR1 MDHEN, CDR2 SYDVKM. With 8 bases removed from V and 6 bases from J, the gap between germline ends came to 16 bases. The CDR3 contains 14 residues. CDR3 coding DNA: TGTGCCAGCGGGGAGAACGGTCGGGCCGGGGAGCTGTTTTTT. This translates into CASGENGRAGELFF.

The chain has TRBV12-3 or TRBV12-4 and TRBJ1-2, with D unresolved. V gave up 8 bases and J gave up 4 bases, with 14 bases separating them. The CDR3 has 13 amino acids. CDR3 in DNA: TGTGCCAGCGGCCCCGCTCGTGGCTATGGCTACACCTTC. Residues: CASGPARGYGYTF.

The chain employs TRBV9 and TRBJ2-2; no clear D. Germline CDR1 reads SGDLS; CDR2 reads YYNGEE. This CDR3 spans 14 amino acids. Trimming took off 0 bases at V and 4 bases at J, with 7 bases between the two ends. The CDR3 here is CASSVAASTGELFF. CDR3 nucleotide sequence: TGTGCCAGCAGCGTAGCGGCATCCACCGGGGAGCTGTTTTTT. The variable domain in full, completed from reference TRBV9 and TRBJ2-2, reads DSGVTQTPKHLITATGQRVTLRCSPRSGDLSVYWYQQSLDQGLQFLIQYYNGEERAKGNILERFSAQQFPDLHSELNLSSLELGDSALYFCASSVAASTGELFFGEGSRLTVL.

The chain combines TRBV20-1 with TRBJ2-3; 10 bases agree with TRBD2. This CDR3 comprises 14 residues. The germline gives CDR1 DFQATT, CDR2 SNEGSKA (reference sequence). Unmatched junction bases numbered 4, after V lost 3 bases and J lost 4 bases. CDR3 protein: CSASPGLASDTQYF. CDR3 bases: TGCAGTGCTAGCCCGGGACTAGCGTCAGATACGCAGTATTTT.

The chain couples TRBV7-3 to TRBJ2-7; D may be TRBD2 (6 bases). The CDR3 is made up of 14 amino acids. Per germline, CDR1 SGHTA and CDR2 FQGTGA. Trimming removed 2 bases from V and 0 bases from J, with 8 bases in between. CDR3 region: CASSLDGSSYEQYF. The CDR3 DNA reads as TGTGCCAGCAGCTTAGACGGGAGCTCCTACGAGCAGTACTTC.

The chain joins TRBV5-1 to TRBJ2-2, with D possibly TRBD1 on 6 matching bases. Trimming left V 4 bases short and J 1 base short, with 11 bases between. This CDR3 is 15 amino acids long. The germline V gene encodes CDR1 SGHRS and CDR2 YFSETQ. The DNA of the CDR3 is TGCGCCAGCAGCGGGACAACAGGGAACACCGGGGAGCTGTTTTTT. Translating it yields CASSGTTGNTGELFF.

This chain uses TRBV12-3 or TRBV12-4 with TRBJ2-7; either TRBD1 or TRBD2 may supply D (5 bases each). This CDR3 is built from 14 residues. Deletions cut 5 bases from V and 3 bases from J, with 14 bases between. The CDR3 region is CASSAGARDYEQYF. The CDR3 DNA reads as TGTGCCAGCAGTGCCGGGGCCCGGGACTACGAGCAGTACTTC.